These 7 T cell receptor beta chains were sequenced from one sample in a study of CD8 T cells in Susac syndrome. Reverse transcription of roughly 0.45 to 1 ug RNA used random hexamers. Using its own MiXCR run on the immunoSEQ multiplex PCR reads, TCRdb lists one record per CDR3 protein. The table includes about 180,000 distinct CDR3 sequences, roughly 96% detected once. Specimen: CD8+ T cells from PBMCs. The receptor set was obtained from a human donor with multiple sclerosis.

This clonotype is a singleton in its sample. The chain joins TRBV12-3 or TRBV12-4 to TRBJ2-2; weak D call: TRBD2 (5 bases). The CDR3 extends over 15 amino acids. The V end was cut by 7 bases, the J end by 7 bases, with 19 bases between. The CDR3 DNA is TGTGCCAGCACCCACCCGGGCTTCGGGATCGGGGAGCTGTTTTTT. As protein: CASTHPGFGIGELFF.

The chain recombines TRBV30 with TRBJ2-1; TRBD2 agrees at 7 bases. Germline V gives CDR1 GTSNPN, CDR2 SVGIG (reference sequence). The V gene end was trimmed by 2 bases and the J gene end by 4 bases; junction bases not matched to a gene: 5. The CDR3 has 14 amino acids. CDR3 in DNA: TGTGCCTGGAGTCCTAGCGGAGAATACAATGAGCAGTTCTTC. It specifies CAWSPSGEYNEQFF.

With respect to this clonotype: The junction and the germline gene differ at one end; a read error may be behind it. The J gene is TRBJ2-1, the V gene TRBV5-4; 10 nucleotides line up with TRBD2. This CDR3 is 14 amino acids long. CDR1 is SGHNT and CDR2 is YYREEE in the germline V gene (reference sequence). CDR3 sequence: CASSRTSGYNKQFF. The DNA of the CDR3 is TGTGCCAGCAGCCGGACTAGCGGTTACAATAAGCAGTTCTTC.

The chain couples TRBV5-1 to TRBJ2-7; D is possibly TRBD1 (6 bases). Germline V gene data show CDR1 as SGHRS and CDR2 as YFSETQ. V was shortened by 8 bases and J by 2 bases, with 14 bases between the two germline ends. This CDR3 has 13 residues. CDR3 DNA: TGCGCCAGTCGGGAAGGACAGACCTACGAGCAGTACTTC. Protein product: CASREGQTYEQYF.

The J gene is TRBJ2-1, the V gene TRBV12-3 or TRBV12-4, with 7 bases matching TRBD2. This CDR3 is 15 amino acids long. V was clipped by 7 bases and J by 8 bases; unmatched bases: 14. The CDR3: CASIGAGPGRDEQFF. In DNA form, the CDR3 reads TGTGCCAGCATTGGAGCGGGACCCGGTCGGGATGAGCAGTTCTTC.

V is TRBV5-6 and J is TRBJ1-6; D unresolved. V dropped 0 bases and J dropped 0 bases, with 7 bases sitting between them. Germline V CDR1 and CDR2: SGHDT, YYEEEE. This CDR3 spans 16 amino acids. CDR3 DNA sequence: TGTGCCAGCAGCTTGGGGGCGAGCTCCTATAATTCACCCCTCCACTTT. This translates into CASSLGASSYNSPLHF. Supplemented by reference TRBV5-6 and TRBJ1-6, the full variable domain reads DAGVTQSPTHLIKTRGQQVTLRCSPKSGHDTVSWYQQALGQGPQFIFQYYEEEERQRGNFPDRFSGHQFPNYSSELNVNALLLGDSALYLCASSLGASSYNSPLHFGNGTRLTVT.

The chain links TRBV14 to TRBJ2-1; D ambiguous. The CDR3 runs to 14 residues. In germline, CDR1 is SGHDN, CDR2 FVKESK. V lost 1 base and J lost 4, with 8 bases in between. CDR3 loop: CASSQVSRYNEQFF. As DNA, the CDR3 is TGTGCCAGCAGCCAAGTTAGCAGATACAATGAGCAGTTCTTC.